The rows below give T cell receptor beta chains drawn from one sample of a study of Ad26.COV2.S vaccination and SARS-CoV-2 variants. The table came from immunoSEQ multiplex PCR; TCRdb's copy has only in-frame clones and leaves some out. The table shows 350,000 to 400,000 clones, with 88% occurring only once. The material was peripheral blood, obtained in a trial of Ad26.COV2.S vaccine versus placebo. These TCRs come from a person between 18 and 65 years old who received the Ad26.COV2.S COVID-19 vaccine or a placebo. CDR3s include the opening cysteine and the closing phenylalanine or tryptophan. Rows give clone size only sometimes, using once, few, many, or a class for an expanded clone.

16	NA	TRBV7-2	TRBJ1-2	CASSRRTGAINYGYTF
13	NA	TRBV30	TRBJ1-2	CAWGEDRAYGYTF
16	NA	TRBV5-1	TRBJ2-1	CASSFVGGTAYNEQFF
15	once	TRBV7-2	TRBJ2-1	CASSLSQGSYNEQFF
13	NA	TRBV19	TRBJ2-7	CASSMQLDYEQYF
11	NA	TRBV20-1	TRBJ2-5	CSLTTMETQYF
15	NA	TRBV5-1	TRBJ2-1	CASSLPWSKGNEQFF
12	once	TRBV15	TRBJ2-2	CATRFGYGELFF
14	NA	TRBV2	TRBJ2-3	CASSVGGIADTQYF
14	NA	TRBV7-9	TRBJ1-2	CASSPGGGNYGYTF
15	NA	TRBV4-1	TRBJ1-6	CASSQDPGGHSPLHF
15	NA	TRBV18	TRBJ2-1	CASSPPGGSYNEQFF
13	NA	TRBV10-2	TRBJ2-1	CASRAGGENEQFF
15	NA	TRBV2	TRBJ1-1	CASERVDRLEPEAFF
14	NA	TRBV30	TRBJ1-2	CAWSAGQPTYGYTF
13	NA	TRBV29-1	TRBJ1-1	CSVVNRINTEAFF
14	NA	TRBV7-2	TRBJ2-3	CASSSGLLTDTQYF
13	NA	TRBV2	TRBJ2-1	CASSIQGASGEFF
13	NA	TRBV14	TRBJ2-5	CASSYNRGETQYF
11	NA	TRBV9	TRBJ2-2	CASSDAGELFF
13	NA	TRBV3-1/TRBV3-2	TRBJ1-5	CASSQDRGQPQHF
17	NA	TRBV11-3	TRBJ2-1	CASSSRRETSGGGEQFF
15	NA	TRBV7-2	TRBJ1-5	CASSLGGDSNQPQHF
14	once	TRBV30	TRBJ1-1	CAWRPFGRITEAFF
14	NA	TRBV29-1	TRBJ1-1	CSVPGQGMNTEAFF
14	NA	TRBV4-3	TRBJ1-1	CASSQETGKSEAFF
14	NA	TRBV5-1	TRBJ2-6	CASSLVAGANVLTF
16	NA	TRBV10-1	TRBJ2-3	CASSGWRDENPDTQYF
14	NA	TRBV30	TRBJ2-7	CAWSQSARGGEQYF
13	NA	TRBV25-1	TRBJ2-3	CASSESASDTQYF
14	NA	TRBV7-9	TRBJ1-1	CASRDGAMNTEAFF
13	NA	TRBV19	TRBJ1-2	CASSIDSIYGYTF
12	NA	TRBV24-1	TRBJ2-2	CATSDSTGELFF
13	NA	TRBV11-2	TRBJ1-3	CASSLGLLNTIYF
12	NA	TRBV6-2/TRBV6-3	TRBJ1-6	CASSWENSPLHF
14	few	TRBV27	TRBJ1-3	CASSSGISGNTIYF
14	NA	TRBV2	TRBJ1-2	CASSETGTSYGYTF
14	once	TRBV10-1	TRBJ1-1	CASSDPTGSGGAFF
15	NA	TRBV5-1	TRBJ2-3	CASSLTGFGTDTQYF
16	NA	TRBV3-1/TRBV3-2	TRBJ1-1	CASSQGDREVTTEAFF
16	NA	TRBV3-1/TRBV3-2	TRBJ1-4	CASSKPGTVGNEKLFF
15	NA	TRBV5-4	TRBJ1-6	CASSPTGVPNSPLHF
15	NA	TRBV2	TRBJ1-5	CANGQGPYSNQPQHF
9	NA	TRBV12-3/TRBV12-4	TRBJ2-5	CATSEAQYF
17	NA	TRBV3-1/TRBV3-2	TRBJ2-3	CASSQAGSGGSTDTQYF
15	NA	TRBV2	TRBJ2-7	CASRLGLAESYEQYF
15	NA	TRBV4-1	TRBJ1-2	CASSQEQGASHGYTF
14	NA	TRBV10-3	TRBJ2-3	CAISAAGDTDTQYF
18	NA	TRBV27	TRBJ2-3	CASSLSVLAGDLTDTQYF
15	NA	TRBV6-1	TRBJ1-1	CASSEAPTQNTEAFF
17	NA	TRBV25-1	TRBJ1-6	CASRDDREGSYNSPLHF
13	NA	TRBV4-3	TRBJ2-2	CASSQDRVGELFF
13	NA	TRBV18	TRBJ1-5	CASSFGPNQPQHF
15	NA	TRBV27	TRBJ2-5	CASSQGLLSRETQYF
14	NA	TRBV19	TRBJ2-3	CASGKYPGTDTQYF
12	once	TRBV5-5	TRBJ1-1	CASSPQASRAFF
11	NA	TRBV20-1	TRBJ2-7	CSAGVSYEQYF